A selection of T cell receptor beta chains follows, all from one sample in a study of blood T cells in healthy people across ages. TCRdb re-called the 5' RACE reads through MiXCR, storing one row per CDR3 protein. Among approximately 690,000 distinct CDR3 sequences listed, 35% to 50% were seen once. What was sequenced was blood. The receptor source for this set is a man older than 75 in good health. The CDR3 runs from the conserved cysteine through the conserved F or W. D genes are given only for firm matches. Size tells how often a clone was seen (once, few, many) or the class of an expanded clone, and some rows leave it out.

V gene: TRBV7-2; J gene: TRBJ2-7; D gene: -; clone size: -; CDR3 DNA: TGTGCCAGCAGCTTAAGGAGGGCAGCCTCCTACGAGCAGTACTTC; CDR3 protein: CASSLRRAASYEQYF
V gene: TRBV6-2/TRBV6-3; J gene: TRBJ1-5; D gene: -; clone size: -; CDR3 DNA: TGTGCCAGCAATCTCGGTGGGGGGGGGGATCAGCCCCAGCATTTT; CDR3 protein: CASNLGGGGDQPQHF
V gene: TRBV4-3; J gene: TRBJ2-1; D gene: -; clone size: -; CDR3 DNA: TGCGCCAGCAGCCAAGAAACTGGATCCTACAATGAGCAGTTCTTC; CDR3 protein: CASSQETGSYNEQFF
V gene: TRBV28; J gene: TRBJ2-5; D gene: -; clone size: few; CDR3 DNA: TGTGCCACCCTGGGGCTAGCGAGTGGAGAGACCCAGTACTTC; CDR3 protein: CATLGLASGETQYF
V gene: TRBV6-4; J gene: TRBJ2-1; D gene: -; clone size: few; CDR3 DNA: TGTGCCAGCAGTGACCGGACAGTGGGGAACAATGAGCAGTTCTTC; CDR3 protein: CASSDRTVGNNEQFF
V gene: TRBV4-3; J gene: TRBJ2-7; D gene: TRBD1; clone size: -; CDR3 DNA: TGCGCCAGCAGCCCGGACAGGATTTACGAGCAGTACTTC; CDR3 protein: CASSPDRIYEQYF
V gene: TRBV6-2/TRBV6-3; J gene: TRBJ2-5; D gene: TRBD2; clone size: -; CDR3 DNA: TGTGCCAGCAGCCAACTAGCGGGATTTGAGCAGTACTTC; CDR3 protein: CASSQLAGFEQYF
V gene: TRBV5-1; J gene: TRBJ1-5; D gene: -; clone size: few; CDR3 DNA: TGCGCCAGCAGCTTAACACTCAGGCTTCAGCCCCAGCATTTT; CDR3 protein: CASSLTLRLQPQHF
V gene: TRBV4-2; J gene: TRBJ2-3; D gene: TRBD2; clone size: -; CDR3 DNA: TGTGCCAGCAGCCAAGAGTATGCGGGAGGGCTCACAGATACGCAGTATTTT; CDR3 protein: CASSQEYAGGLTDTQYF
V gene: TRBV20-1; J gene: TRBJ2-7; D gene: -; clone size: -; CDR3 DNA: TGCAGTTGCGGGCAAACAGACTACGAGCAGTACTTC; CDR3 protein: CSCGQTDYEQYF
V gene: TRBV20-1; J gene: TRBJ2-1; D gene: TRBD2; clone size: few; CDR3 DNA: TGCAGTGCTACCTCACCAACTAGCGGGGGCCCCAGGCAGTTCTTC; CDR3 protein: CSATSPTSGGPRQFF
V gene: TRBV5-1; J gene: TRBJ2-1; D gene: TRBD2; clone size: -; CDR3 DNA: TGCGCCAGCAGCTTCCGGGAGGAAAAAAATGAGCAGTTCTTC; CDR3 protein: CASSFREEKNEQFF
V gene: TRBV29-1; J gene: TRBJ2-7; D gene: -; clone size: few; CDR3 DNA: TGCTCATCCGAGAGCTCCTACAATGAGCAGTACTTC; CDR3 protein: CSSESSYNEQYF
V gene: TRBV20-1; J gene: TRBJ1-6; D gene: TRBD1; clone size: -; CDR3 DNA: TGCAGTGACAGCCCGGGACAGAATAATTCACCCCTCCACTTT; CDR3 protein: CSDSPGQNNSPLHF
V gene: TRBV4-3; J gene: TRBJ2-1; D gene: -; clone size: -; CDR3 DNA: TGCGCCAGCAGCCAAGACATCCGGGCCCGTATTAGCGATGAGCAGTTCTTC; CDR3 protein: CASSQDIRARISDEQFF
V gene: TRBV7-2; J gene: TRBJ1-2; D gene: -; clone size: many; CDR3 DNA: TGTGCCAGCAAGGCTCCTAACTATGGCTACACCTTC; CDR3 protein: CASKAPNYGYTF
V gene: TRBV5-4; J gene: TRBJ2-5; D gene: -; clone size: many; CDR3 DNA: TGTGCCAGCAGAGTTGGGTGGACCACAACGGAGACCCAGTACTTC; CDR3 protein: CASRVGWTTTETQYF
V gene: TRBV7-2; J gene: TRBJ2-3; D gene: TRBD2; clone size: few; CDR3 DNA: TGTGCCAGCAGCTTCACCAGCTCTAGCGGGAGTTCAGATACGCAGTATTTT; CDR3 protein: CASSFTSSSGSSDTQYF
V gene: TRBV12-5; J gene: TRBJ2-3; D gene: -; clone size: -; CDR3 DNA: TGTGCTAGTGGTTGGGGCGCGTACTCCACAGATACGCAGTATTTT; CDR3 protein: CASGWGAYSTDTQYF
V gene: TRBV20-1; J gene: TRBJ2-7; D gene: TRBD2; clone size: -; CDR3 DNA: TGCAGTGCTAGGCGGGGCGGGAGAGTATGGGAGCAGTACTTC; CDR3 protein: CSARRGGRVWEQYF
V gene: TRBV7-2; J gene: TRBJ2-7; D gene: TRBD1; clone size: -; CDR3 DNA: TGTGCCAGCAGCTTCCGGACAGGGGCCTACGGGCAGTACTTC; CDR3 protein: CASSFRTGAYGQYF
V gene: TRBV13; J gene: TRBJ2-7; D gene: -; clone size: -; CDR3 DNA: TGTGCCAGCAGCTTAGTTCTAGGCGAGCAGTACTTC; CDR3 protein: CASSLVLGEQYF
V gene: TRBV28; J gene: TRBJ2-7; D gene: TRBD2; clone size: few; CDR3 DNA: TGTGCCAGCCGACTAGCGGGGGGATACGAGCAGTACTTC; CDR3 protein: CASRLAGGYEQYF
V gene: TRBV18; J gene: TRBJ1-1; D gene: -; clone size: -; CDR3 DNA: TGTGCCAGCTCACCAAAGGGGTACGGCACTGAAGCTTTCTTT; CDR3 protein: CASSPKGYGTEAFF
V gene: TRBV9; J gene: TRBJ1-1; D gene: -; clone size: -; CDR3 DNA: TGTGCCAGCAGCGTAGTATCGGGGGTGGACACTGAAGCTTTCTTT; CDR3 protein: CASSVVSGVDTEAFF
V gene: TRBV7-2; J gene: TRBJ1-5; D gene: -; clone size: many; CDR3 DNA: TGTGCCAGCAGCTTAAGAAGCAATCAGCCCCAGCATTTT; CDR3 protein: CASSLRSNQPQHF
V gene: TRBV20-1; J gene: TRBJ1-2; D gene: -; clone size: -; CDR3 DNA: TGCAGTGCTTGGGGGGGAAACTATGGCTACACCTTC; CDR3 protein: CSAWGGNYGYTF
V gene: TRBV7-2; J gene: TRBJ1-5; D gene: TRBD1; clone size: few; CDR3 DNA: TGTGCCAGCAGCTTCCGGGACAGGGGTAATCAGCCCCAGCATTTT; CDR3 protein: CASSFRDRGNQPQHF
V gene: TRBV20-1; J gene: TRBJ1-2; D gene: -; clone size: -; CDR3 DNA: TGCAGTGCTCTAGGAACGGGGGGCTACACCTTC; CDR3 protein: CSALGTGGYTF
V gene: TRBV7-7; J gene: TRBJ2-1; D gene: TRBD2; clone size: few; CDR3 DNA: TGTGCCAGCAGCCCCTTCCGGGGGGGCGAAAGTGAGCAGTTCTTC; CDR3 protein: CASSPFRGGESEQFF
V gene: TRBV6-1; J gene: TRBJ2-7; D gene: TRBD2; clone size: -; CDR3 DNA: TGTGCCAGCAGTCGACTAGCGGGAGTATCGGGTGGATCCTACGAGCAGTACTTC; CDR3 protein: CASSRLAGVSGGSYEQYF
V gene: TRBV5-1; J gene: TRBJ2-7; D gene: -; clone size: few; CDR3 DNA: TGCGCCAGCAGCGTGGGACGGGCGGCCGAGCAGTACTTC; CDR3 protein: CASSVGRAAEQYF
V gene: TRBV7-3; J gene: TRBJ2-3; D gene: -; clone size: few; CDR3 DNA: TGTGCCAGCAGCTTAGTCCGAAGTAGCACAGATACGCAGTATTTT; CDR3 protein: CASSLVRSSTDTQYF